The 2 T cell receptor beta chains below come from one sample, sequenced in a study of T cells in Graves' hyperthyroidism and ophthalmopathy. RNA transcripts gave rise to amplified TCR beta CDR3 regions. The HTBI primer set drove a first-round RT-PCR of the TCR CDR3. Using its own MiXCR run on the multiplex PCR reads, TCRdb lists one record per CDR3 protein. The data hold about 580,000 distinct CDR3 sequences, with under 60% observed a single time. The specimen was peripheral blood or thyroid tissue (not recorded which). These receptors all stem from a woman aged 18-29 years with Graves' hyperthyroidism.

A word on this clonotype: Likely a read error: the CDR3 ends without its conserved phenylalanine or tryptophan. The DNA is omitted, as the CDR3 cannot be located on it reliably, and the CDR3 follows TCRdb's listing. The genes are TRBV5-6 and TRBJ1-3; the D segment call TRBD1 is taken from the table without a DNA check. The CDR3 is 10 residues long, counting both termini. Germline lookup yields CDR1 SGHDT and CDR2 YYEEEE. This CDR3 is CASSWGDRGL.

In this sample, this clonotype turned up many times. The chain is built from TRBV10-3 and TRBJ2-7, with D possibly called TRBD1 or TRBD2 (5 bases each). V dropped 2 bases and J dropped 3 bases, with 14 bases sitting between them. This CDR3 region has 15 residues. Germline CDR1 ENHRY, CDR2 SYGVKD. CDR3 bases: TGTGCCATCAGTGAGAGTGGGGGAAGGAACTACGAGCAGTACTTC. Translation: CAISESGGRNYEQYF.